These 16 T cell receptor beta chains originate from one sample sequenced in a study of beta chain features in type 1 diabetes. Overall study findings and caveats: For Type 1 diabetes patients, all four CD4+ subsets carried TCRB CDR3s that were moderately but significantly shorter.

No antigen has been identified for these receptors. Reverse transcribing all isolated RNA meant expressed TCRB transcripts were sequenced. Libraries were prepared by immunoSEQ multiplex PCR; TCRdb keeps only in-frame clonotypes and omits some of them. The table records around 180,000 clones, roughly 7.1% of them present only once. The material sequenced was central memory CD4+ T cells from blood. The source is a woman between 40 and 55 years old with type 1 diabetes.

In this sample, this clone turned up a few times. The chain is built from TRBV6-5 and TRBJ1-6; no clear D gene. V was shortened by 2 bases and J by 3 bases, with 5 bases between the two germline ends. This CDR3 comprises 14 residues. Per the germline V gene, CDR1 is MNHEY and CDR2 is SVGAGI. The CDR3 loop reads CASSYLLYNSPLHF. Here the CDR3 DNA reads TGTGCCAGCAGTTACCTTCTCTATAATTCACCCCTCCACTTT.

This clone was counted a few times. The CDR3 here is CATSRGSRATNEKLFF. The CDR3, as DNA: TGTGCCACCAGCAGAGGATCCCGGGCAACTAATGAAAAACTGTTTTTT. V gene TRBV15 combines with J gene TRBJ1-4; D uncertain. The germline CDR1 and CDR2 sequences are LNHNV and YYDKDF (reference sequence). This CDR3 contains 16 residues. The V and J ends lost 1 base and 0 bases respectively, with 9 bases between them.

V gene TRBV30 combines with J gene TRBJ2-3; possibly TRBD2 for D (5 bases). The germline gives CDR1 GTSNPN, CDR2 SVGIG (reference sequence). V lost 3 bases and J 0 bases, leaving 10 bases between the germline ends. This CDR3 has 14 amino acids. CDR3 amino acids: CAWRRTGSTDTQYF. DNA for the CDR3: TGTGCCTGGAGAAGGACGGGGAGCACAGATACGCAGTATTTT. Looking up the rest from reference TRBV30 and TRBJ2-3 gives the full variable domain: SQTIHQWPATLVQPVGSPLSLECTVEGTSNPNLYWYRQAAGRGLQLLFYSVGIGQISSEVPQNLSASRPQDRQFILSSKKLLLSDSGFYLCAWRRTGSTDTQYFGPGTRLTVL.

This rearrangement joins TRBV7-3 to TRBJ1-1; possible D gene TRBD1, 6 bases. The V end lost 5 bases, the J end lost 6 bases, and 10 bases lay between the germline ends. The CDR3 covers 12 residues. Germline-derived CDR1 and CDR2 are SGHTA and FQGTGA. CDR3 coding DNA: TGTGCCAGCAGCAAACAGGGACCTGAAGCTTTCTTT. Its translation is CASSKQGPEAFF. Supplemented by reference TRBV7-3 and TRBJ1-1, the full variable domain reads GAGVSQTPSNKVTEKGKYVELRCDPISGHTALYWYRQSLGQGPEFLIYFQGTGAADDSGLPNDRFFAVRPEGSVSTLKIQRTERGDSAVYLCASSKQGPEAFFGQGTRLTVV.

The chain carries TRBV25-1 and TRBJ2-1; maybe TRBD2 (6 bases). Germline V gives CDR1 MGHDK, CDR2 SYGVNS. The CDR3 length is 14 residues. The V end lost 6 bases, the J end lost 5 bases, and 14 bases lay between the germline ends. CDR3 sequence reads: CASRLPGLNNEQFF. For the CDR3, the DNA is TGTGCCAGCAGACTGCCGGGACTGAACAATGAGCAGTTCTTC.

This clone was observed a few times. The chain links TRBV13 to TRBJ2-7; TRBD2 matches at 9 bases. Germline V lookup: CDR1 PRHDT, CDR2 FYEKMQ (reference sequence). The CDR3 has 15 amino acids. V shed 7 bases, J shed 3 bases, and the junction held 10 bases outside the gene matches. CDR3 protein: CASTPGASGDYEQYF. The CDR3 bases are TGTGCCAGCACCCCGGGGGCTAGCGGGGACTACGAGCAGTACTTC.

In this sample, this clone turned up a few times. The rearrangement uses TRBV27 and TRBJ1-6, with 7 bases lining up with TRBD1. The germline V gene encodes CDR1 MNHEY and CDR2 SMNVEV (reference sequence). The CDR3 is made up of 15 amino acids. The junction had 7 bases not matched to a gene; V was cut back by 4 bases and J by 7 bases. CDR3 region: CASSSRQGYNSPLHF. For the CDR3, the DNA is TGTGCCAGCAGTTCCCGACAGGGCTACAATTCACCCCTCCACTTT.

J is TRBJ2-5 and V is TRBV27; maybe TRBD2 (6 bases). V was cut by 8 bases and J by 2 bases, with 21 bases left in between. Germline lookup yields CDR1 MNHEY and CDR2 SMNVEV (reference sequence). This CDR3 contains 16 residues. The CDR3 region is CASGSRRPRGQETQYF. The DNA of the CDR3 is TGTGCCAGCGGGTCGAGACGTCCCCGGGGGCAAGAGACCCAGTACTTC.

In this sample, this clone turned up a few times. J is TRBJ2-1 and V is TRBV29-1; perhaps TRBD2 as D (6 bases). This CDR3 contains 14 residues. The V end lost 4 bases, the J end lost 1 base, and 11 bases lay between the germline ends. Germline V gene data show CDR1 as SQVTM and CDR2 as ANQGSEA. The CDR3 loop reads CSVVGRGSYNEQFF. The CDR3 coding sequence is TGCAGCGTTGTGGGGCGGGGTTCCTACAATGAGCAGTTCTTC.

There are a few counts of this clone. The chain is built from TRBV19 and TRBJ2-6; 7 positions match TRBD1. Germline V lookup: CDR1 LNHDA, CDR2 SQIVND (reference sequence). Unmatched junction bases numbered 11, after V lost 6 bases and J lost 0 bases. The CDR3 loop spans 18 amino acids. The CDR3 here is CASSKDGTASSGANVLTF. The CDR3 DNA sequence: TGTGCCAGTAGCAAAGACGGGACAGCAAGCTCTGGGGCCAACGTCCTGACTTTC.

This clone appeared a few times. The CDR3 loop reads CSVRGQGTEAFF. CDR3 nucleotide sequence: TGCAGCGTTCGGGGACAGGGGACTGAAGCTTTCTTT. The genes are TRBV29-1 and TRBJ1-1, with 10 bases lining up with TRBD1. CDR3 size: 12 residues. The germline gives CDR1 SQVTM, CDR2 ANQGSEA. V lost 5 bases, J lost 5 bases, and 2 bases stayed unmatched.

The V and J genes are TRBV4-1 and TRBJ2-7; 9 bases line up with TRBD1. The junction had 6 bases not matched to a gene; V was cut back by 1 base and J by 2 bases. Looked up from germline, CDR1 is MGHRA and CDR2 is YSYEKL. The CDR3 contains 16 residues. For the CDR3, the DNA is TGCGCCAGCAGCCAAGGGGGCGGGACAGGGACCTACGAGCAGTACTTC. Amino acids: CASSQGGGTGTYEQYF.

The sample holds many counts of this clone. The gene calls are TRBV4-3 and TRBJ2-7; 11 nucleotides line up with TRBD1. From germline, CDR1 is LGHNA and CDR2 YSLEER. V lost 1 base, J lost 3 bases, and 8 bases stayed unmatched. This CDR3 contains 17 residues. The DNA for the CDR3 is TGCGCCAGCAGCCAAGGTATCTCCGGGACAGGGGGCTACGAGCAGTACTTC. As protein: CASSQGISGTGGYEQYF.

This clone has a handful of counts. The chain links TRBV9 to TRBJ2-2, with no clear D. This CDR3 has 15 amino acids. Trimming removed 0 bases at V and 1 base at J, with 7 bases between. Germline V gene data show CDR1 as SGDLS and CDR2 as YYNGEE. CDR3 sequence (DNA): TGTGCCAGCAGCGTAGCCGGTATGAACACCGGGGAGCTGTTTTTT. This sequence encodes CASSVAGMNTGELFF.

The chain combines TRBV7-8 with TRBJ2-1, with 7 nucleotides matching TRBD1. The CDR3 length is 16 residues. The germline V gene has CDR1 SGHVS and CDR2 FQNEAQ. V lost 5 bases and J lost 8; bases outside the gene matches: 15. The CDR3 nucleotides are TGTGCCAGCAGCCCAGAAGGGACAACAGGGGAAGATGAGCAGTTCTTC. This sequence encodes CASSPEGTTGEDEQFF.

This clone appeared a few times. The V and J genes are TRBV5-1 and TRBJ2-3; perhaps TRBD1 as D (6 bases). There are 17 residues in the CDR3. The V end was cut by 4 bases, the J end by 2 bases, with 20 bases between. CDR1 is SGHRS and CDR2 is YFSETQ in the germline V gene. CDR3 region: CASSPGQISGLTDTQYF. CDR3 in DNA: TGCGCCAGCAGCCCCGGACAGATATCAGGCCTCACAGATACGCAGTATTTT.